This TCR beta chain was found in a study of shared clonotypes between healthy human individuals. Study-level information: Aged 18 to 49, the donors were two women and three men. Study outcomes and limitations: Larger richness was generally estimated for naive than memory subsets. Generation probability values for non-shared clonotypes were lower than those for clonotypes shared by all four donors.

Profiling relied on immunoSEQ multiplex PCR, and the TCRdb table lists in-frame clones only, not all of them. The table includes 400,000 to 600,000 clones, 95% to 96% detected once. Trimming took 2 bases from V and 7 from J; bases not matched to a gene: 15. The CDR3 loop spans 18 amino acids. CDR1 MNHEY and CDR2 SMNVEV come from the germline V gene (reference sequence). Note on this clone: The antigen remains undetermined.

The TCR sequence derives from a woman in her 30s in good health. Sequencing was performed on naive CD4+ T cells sorted from blood. Subset meaning: CD45RA+ positively selected. The chain has TRBV27 and TRBJ2-2; 8 nucleotides match TRBD1. The CDR3 DNA reads TGTGCCAGCAGTTTAAAGCGGCAGAGCAGGGGGCTGGGCGGGGAGCTGTTTTTT. It codes for CASSLKRQSRGLGGELFF.